Following are 3 T cell receptor beta chains from one sample sequenced in a study of blood T cell repertoires in COVID-19. Using immunoSEQ multiplex PCR, the repertoire was profiled, and TCRdb retains in-frame clones only, with some absent. The data contain about 76,000 clones, roughly 90% of them singletons. Sample: peripheral blood. The receptors come from a human donor in a cohort sampled during active COVID-19.

V gene TRBV5-1 combines with J gene TRBJ2-3; TRBD2 matches at 7 bases. CDR1 and CDR2 from the germline V gene are SGHRS and YFSETQ. The CDR3 is made up of 15 amino acids. The V and J ends lost 2 bases and 4 bases, in that order; junction bases with no gene match: 7. This CDR3 reads CASSFGAGAADTQYF. CDR3 bases: TGCGCCAGCAGCTTTGGGGCGGGAGCCGCAGATACGCAGTATTTT. Full variable domain (outside the CDR3, taken from reference TRBV5-1 and TRBJ2-3): KAGVTQTPRYLIKTRGQQVTLSCSPISGHRSVSWYQQTPGQGLQFLFEYFSETQRNKGNFPGRFSGRQFSNSRSEMNVSTLELGDSALYLCASSFGAGAADTQYFGPGTRLTVL.

This chain uses TRBV6-2 or TRBV6-3 with TRBJ2-1; 11 nucleotides align to TRBD2. Germline values: CDR1 MNHEY, CDR2 SVGEGT. The CDR3 runs 15 residues. V was clipped by 5 bases and J by 7 bases; unmatched bases: 7. The DNA of the CDR3 is TGTGCCAGCAGTAGGGAACTAGCGGGAGTAAATGAGCAGTTCTTC. It is translated as CASSRELAGVNEQFF.

The chain is built from TRBV19 and TRBJ2-7, with D maybe TRBD2 (5 bases). CDR1 is LNHDA, CDR2 SQIVND, per germline (reference sequence). The CDR3 contains 14 residues. Trimming took 4 bases from V and 6 from J, leaving 16 bases between them. The CDR3 DNA reads TGTGCCAGTAGTAACGACCGGGATCCAGCCGAGCAGTACTTC. Protein: CASSNDRDPAEQYF.